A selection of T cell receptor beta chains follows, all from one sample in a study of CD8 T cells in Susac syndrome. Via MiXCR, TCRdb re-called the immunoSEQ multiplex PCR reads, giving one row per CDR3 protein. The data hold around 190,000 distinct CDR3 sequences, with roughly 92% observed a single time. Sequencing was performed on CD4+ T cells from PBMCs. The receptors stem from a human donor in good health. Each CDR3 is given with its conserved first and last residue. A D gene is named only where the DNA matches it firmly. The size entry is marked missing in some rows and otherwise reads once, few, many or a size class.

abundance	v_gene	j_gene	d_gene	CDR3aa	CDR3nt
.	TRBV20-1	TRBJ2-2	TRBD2	CSARRAGGTLTGELFF	TGCAGTGCTAGACGGGCCGGGGGGACCCTCACCGGGGAGCTGTTTTTT
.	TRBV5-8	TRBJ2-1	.	CASSPGTFTYNEQFF	TGTGCCAGCAGCCCCGGGACTTTTACCTACAATGAGCAGTTCTTC
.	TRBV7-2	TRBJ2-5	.	CASSSRPGGGETQYF	TGTGCCAGCAGCTCGCGTCCTGGGGGTGGGGAGACCCAGTACTTC
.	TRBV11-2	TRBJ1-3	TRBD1	CASSPRDRVRNTIYF	TGTGCCAGCAGCCCCCGGGACAGGGTGCGAAACACCATATATTTT
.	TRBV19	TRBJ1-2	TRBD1	CASSIKHGQGRYTF	TGTGCCAGTAGCATTAAACATGGACAGGGTAGATACACCTTC
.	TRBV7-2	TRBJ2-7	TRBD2	CASSPRRGGEQYF	TGTGCCAGCAGCCCCCGGAGGGGAGGGGAGCAGTACTTC
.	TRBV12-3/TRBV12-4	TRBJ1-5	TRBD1	CASSFGDRHYQPQHF	TGTGCCAGCAGTTTCGGGGACAGGCACTATCAGCCCCAGCATTTT
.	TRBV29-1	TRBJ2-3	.	CSAGTADTQYF	TGCAGCGCTGGGACGGCGGATACGCAGTATTTT
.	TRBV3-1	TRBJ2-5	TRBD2	CASSARLAGVTQYF	TGTGCCAGCAGCGCCCGACTAGCGGGGGTTACCCAGTACTTC
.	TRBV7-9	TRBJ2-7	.	CASSLIPSEQYF	TGTGCCAGCAGCTTAATTCCGAGCGAGCAGTACTTC
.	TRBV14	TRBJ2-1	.	CASSPILGNYNEQFF	TGTGCCAGCAGCCCGATATTGGGCAACTACAATGAGCAGTTCTTC
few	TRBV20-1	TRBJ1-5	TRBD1	CSASTGGARNQPQHF	TGCAGTGCTAGTACAGGGGGCGCCCGCAATCAGCCCCAGCATTTT
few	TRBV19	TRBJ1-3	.	CASSSLGNTIYF	TGTGCCAGTAGTTCTCTCGGAAACACCATATATTTT
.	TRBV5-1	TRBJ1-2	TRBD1	CASSSTGGASGYTF	TGCGCCAGCAGCTCGACAGGGGGCGCTTCTGGCTACACCTTC
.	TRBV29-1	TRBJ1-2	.	CSVEGPDYGYTF	TGCAGCGTCGAGGGACCTGATTATGGCTACACCTTC
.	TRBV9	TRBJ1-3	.	CASSAPGLASGNTIYF	TGTGCCAGCAGCGCACCCGGGCTGGCCTCTGGAAACACCATATATTTT
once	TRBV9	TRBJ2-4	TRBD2	CASSVAGSGTKTDSAKNIQYF	TGTGCCAGCAGCGTAGCCGGATCCGGGACTAAAACCGACTCAGCCAAAAACATTCAGTACTTC
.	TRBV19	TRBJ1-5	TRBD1	CASSGQVRNQPQHF	TGTGCCAGTAGTGGACAGGTGAGAAATCAGCCCCAGCATTTT
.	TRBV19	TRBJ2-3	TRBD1	CASRFTGEDTQYF	TGTGCCAGTAGATTTACAGGGGAGGATACGCAGTATTTT
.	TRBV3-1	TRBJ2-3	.	CASSQVRFGLDTQYF	TGTGCCAGCAGCCAAGTCCGCTTCGGGTTAGATACGCAGTATTTT
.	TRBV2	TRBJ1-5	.	CASTLLYSNQPQHF	TGTGCCAGCACCTTACTTTATAGCAATCAGCCCCAGCATTTT
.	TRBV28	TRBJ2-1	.	CASSLNEQFF	TGTGCCAGCAGTTTGAATGAGCAGTTCTTC
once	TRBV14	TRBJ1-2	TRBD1	CASSQVQGTYGYTF	TGTGCCAGCAGCCAAGTACAGGGGACCTATGGCTACACCTTC
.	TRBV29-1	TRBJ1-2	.	CSVRFRGIFNYGYTF	TGCAGCGTCCGGTTCCGGGGGATCTTTAACTATGGCTACACCTTC
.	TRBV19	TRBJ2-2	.	CASQVMGVNTGELFF	TGTGCCAGTCAGGTTATGGGGGTTAACACCGGGGAGCTGTTTTTT
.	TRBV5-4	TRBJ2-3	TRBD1	CASSTGQGSTDTQYF	TGTGCCAGCAGCACAGGACAGGGGAGCACAGATACGCAGTATTTT
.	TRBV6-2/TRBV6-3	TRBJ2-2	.	CASRHPAVTGELFF	TGTGCCAGCAGGCACCCAGCTGTCACCGGGGAGCTGTTTTTT
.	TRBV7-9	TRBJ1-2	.	CASSLITGRRYTF	TGTGCCAGCAGCTTAATTACAGGGAGGAGGTACACCTTC
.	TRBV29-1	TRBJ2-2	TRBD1	CSVDRTGNTGELFF	TGCAGCGTAGATAGGACAGGGAACACCGGGGAGCTGTTTTTT
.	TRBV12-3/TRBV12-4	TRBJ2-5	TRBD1	CASSNSGTAHETQYF	TGTGCCAGCAGCAATTCCGGGACAGCCCACGAGACCCAGTACTTC
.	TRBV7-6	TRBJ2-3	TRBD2	CASSFPSGEAAQYF	TGTGCCAGCAGCTTTCCGAGCGGGGAGGCTGCGCAGTATTTT
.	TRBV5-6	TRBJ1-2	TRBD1	CASSWAGTGGAYTF	TGTGCCAGCAGCTGGGCCGGGACAGGGGGCGCCTACACCTTC
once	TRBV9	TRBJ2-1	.	CASSVQGTTYNEQFF	TGTGCCAGCAGCGTTCAAGGAACTACCTACAATGAGCAGTTCTTC
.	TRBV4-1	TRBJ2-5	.	CASSQDLRGMTQYF	TGCGCCAGCAGCCAAGATCTTCGTGGGATGACCCAGTACTTC
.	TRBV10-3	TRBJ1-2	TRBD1	CAISGGGTGPNYGYTF	TGTGCCATCAGTGGAGGAGGGACAGGGCCAAACTATGGCTACACCTTC
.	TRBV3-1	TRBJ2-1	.	CASSPRRLGEQFF	TGTGCCAGCAGCCCTCGAAGGCTGGGCGAGCAGTTCTTC
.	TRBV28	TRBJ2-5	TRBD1	CASRGQGAASETQYF	TGTGCCAGCAGGGGACAGGGGGCGGCCTCGGAGACCCAGTACTTC
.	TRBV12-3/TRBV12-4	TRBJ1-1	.	CASSFIGTEAFF	TGTGCCAGCAGTTTTATCGGCACTGAAGCTTTCTTT
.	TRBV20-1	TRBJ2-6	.	CSARDRPGANVLTF	TGCAGTGCTAGAGACAGGCCTGGGGCCAACGTCCTGACTTTC
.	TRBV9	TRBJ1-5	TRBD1	CASSYAGGDQPQHF	TGTGCCAGCAGCTACGCAGGGGGCGATCAGCCCCAGCATTTT
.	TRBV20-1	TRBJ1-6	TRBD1	CSARRQGGSPLHF	TGCAGTGCTAGGCGACAGGGCGGTTCACCCCTCCACTTT
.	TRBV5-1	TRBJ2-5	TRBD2	CASGLDRTSGQGETQYF	TGCGCCAGCGGTCTTGATAGGACTAGCGGGCAGGGGGAGACCCAGTACTTC
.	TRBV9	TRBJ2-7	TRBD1	CASSVGQGFYEQYF	TGTGCCAGCAGCGTAGGACAGGGGTTCTACGAGCAGTACTTC
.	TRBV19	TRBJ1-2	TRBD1	CASSIGSGGRFGYTF	TGTGCCAGTAGTATTGGTTCAGGGGGTCGTTTCGGCTACACCTTC
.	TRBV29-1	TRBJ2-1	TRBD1	CSERTGAVAEQFF	TGCAGCGAGCGGACAGGGGCGGTCGCTGAGCAGTTCTTC
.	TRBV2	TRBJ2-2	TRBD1	CASSLRGRTNTGELFF	TGTGCCAGCTCCCTCAGGGGGCGGACCAACACCGGGGAGCTGTTTTTT